The 10 T cell receptor beta chains below come from one sample, sequenced in a study of T cells in localized non-small cell lung cancer. Repertoires were generated with immunoSEQ multiplex PCR, while TCRdb's copy carries only in-frame clones and drops some. The top ten hold 12% to 15% of the sample, which has about 25,000 clones, under 95% seen once. The sequences come from peripheral blood, collected before any cancer treatment. The source of these receptors is a man aged 40 to 69 with stage III squamous cell lung carcinoma.

V gene TRBV6-5 combines with J gene TRBJ2-5; D unclear. This CDR3 contains 13 residues. Germline V gene data show CDR1 as MNHEY and CDR2 as SVGAGI. V was shortened by 0 bases and J by 9 bases, with 11 bases between the two germline ends. The DNA of the CDR3 is TGTGCCAGCAGTTACTCGAGCGAGAGACCCCAGTACTTC. This sequence encodes CASSYSSERPQYF.

This clone has just one count. This sequence joins TRBV5-4 and TRBJ2-3; D unresolved. CDR1 is SGHNT and CDR2 is YYREEE in the germline V gene (reference sequence). V lost 0 bases and J lost 8, with 10 bases in between. The CDR3 is 13 residues long. DNA of the CDR3: TGTGCCAGCAGCTTGGACCCCGACGGTACGCAGTATTTT. Translated, it gives CASSLDPDGTQYF.

V and J are TRBV6-5 and TRBJ1-2; D gene unclear. The CDR3 length is 14 residues. The V end lost 0 bases, the J end lost 2 bases, and 7 bases lay between the germline ends. The germline gives CDR1 MNHEY, CDR2 SVGAGI. CDR3 protein: CASSYSSANYGYTF. The CDR3 nucleotides are TGTGCCAGCAGTTACTCGAGTGCGAACTATGGCTACACCTTC.

J is TRBJ2-7 and V is TRBV6-5; 8 bases match TRBD2. V lost 8 bases to trimming and J lost 2 bases; unmatched junction nucleotides: 8. Looked up from germline, CDR1 is MNHEY and CDR2 is SVGAGI. The CDR3 contains 14 residues. CDR3 in DNA: TGTGCCAGCGGGCGCACGGGGGGGACCTACGAGCAGTACTTC. It is translated as CASGRTGGTYEQYF.

The chain carries TRBV5-1 and TRBJ2-7; a possible D gene is TRBD1 (5 bases). The germline V and J ends were trimmed by 4 bases and 1 base, with 9 bases remaining between them. CDR1 is SGHRS and CDR2 is YFSETQ in the germline V gene. The CDR3 spans 13 residues. For the CDR3, the DNA is TGCGCCAGCAGCCCCAGGGCTTCCTACGAGCAGTACTTC. This sequence encodes CASSPRASYEQYF.

The J gene is TRBJ2-5, the V gene TRBV9; D is possibly TRBD1 (6 bases). The DNA end lines up better with TRBJ2-7; the J call may be wrong. The V gene's germline CDR1 is SGDLS and CDR2 YYNGEE. This CDR3 is built from 16 residues. The chain's CDR3 is CASSVLGDNNAHEQYF. The CDR3 coding sequence is TGTGCCAGCAGCGTCCTGGGGGACAACAACGCCCACGAGCAGTACTTC.

This sequence joins TRBV9 and TRBJ2-2; D gene ambiguous. This CDR3 has 13 residues. Trimming cost V 4 bases and J 4 bases, with 8 bases left between them. Germline V gene lookup returns CDR1 SGDLS and CDR2 YYNGEE. CDR3 amino acids: CASSLQFTGELFF. The CDR3 nucleotides read TGTGCCAGCAGCCTACAGTTCACCGGGGAGCTGTTTTTT. The variable domain in full, completed from reference TRBV9 and TRBJ2-2, reads DSGVTQTPKHLITATGQRVTLRCSPRSGDLSVYWYQQSLDQGLQFLIQYYNGEERAKGNILERFSAQQFPDLHSELNLSSLELGDSALYFCASSLQFTGELFFGEGSRLTVL.

This clone was counted a single time. The chain recombines TRBV5-1 with TRBJ1-1; maybe TRBD1 (6 bases). With 1 base removed from V and 4 bases from J, the gap between germline ends came to 14 bases. The CDR3 extends over 15 amino acids. In germline, CDR1 is SGHRS, CDR2 YFSETQ. CDR3 coding DNA: TGCGCCAGCAGCTTGAGGTCAGGGGTTGGCACTGAAGCTTTCTTT. As protein: CASSLRSGVGTEAFF.

The chain uses TRBV6-5 and TRBJ1-2, with 7 bases matching TRBD1. CDR1 is MNHEY, CDR2 SVGAGI, per germline. V was clipped by 11 bases and J by 6 bases; unmatched bases: 18. The CDR3 contains 15 residues. CDR3 DNA: TGTGCCGTTCTTTCCAGGGGGGGAGGTAGGGATGGCTACACCTTC. Its protein product is CAVLSRGGGRDGYTF.

The chain couples TRBV19 to TRBJ1-5, with 9 positions matching TRBD1. This CDR3 contains 16 residues. Germline CDR1 LNHDA, CDR2 SQIVND (reference sequence). The ends lost 5 bases at V and 1 base at J; junction bases unmatched: 6. This CDR3 is CASSSADRGSNQPQHF. CDR3 in DNA: TGTGCCAGTAGTTCTGCGGACAGGGGCAGCAATCAGCCCCAGCATTTT.